This T cell receptor (beta chain) is from a study of shared clonotypes between healthy human individuals. Running of the assay took place at deep level. Here immunoSEQ multiplex PCR was the method, and the copy in TCRdb shows in-frame clones only, minus some. Of over a million clones in the sample, around 78% are singletons; the top ten hold 0.61%. Overall study findings and caveats: Only blood was sampled, and tissue TCR repertoires likely differ from blood ones.

Details on this clone: No antigen is known for it.

The CDR3 length is 17 residues. J was trimmed by 6 bases and V by 1 base; bases with no gene match: 13. Germline values: CDR1 GTSNPN, CDR2 SVGIG (reference sequence). The TCR comes from a man younger than 35 in good health. Some clones in this sample may be carry-over from other donors' samples. The chain recombines TRBV30 with TRBJ2-3, with 10 bases lining up with TRBD2. Sequenced material: memory CD4+ T cells from PBMCs. The sample's subset: CD45RA-negative fraction. DNA of the CDR3: TGTGCCTGGAGTGGCTCTCCAGCGGGAGGGCCAAGGGATACGCAGTATTTT. Amino acids: CAWSGSPAGGPRDTQYF.